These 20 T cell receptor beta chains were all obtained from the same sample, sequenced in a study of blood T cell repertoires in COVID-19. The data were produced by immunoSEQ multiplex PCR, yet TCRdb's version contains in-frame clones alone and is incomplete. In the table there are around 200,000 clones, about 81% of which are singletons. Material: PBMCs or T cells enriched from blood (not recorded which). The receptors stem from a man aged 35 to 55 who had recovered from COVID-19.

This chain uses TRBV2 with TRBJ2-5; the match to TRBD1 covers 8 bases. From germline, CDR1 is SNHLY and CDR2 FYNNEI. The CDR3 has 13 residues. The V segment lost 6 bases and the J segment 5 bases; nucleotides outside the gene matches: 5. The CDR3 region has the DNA TGTGCCAGCAGGGGGACAGGATGGGAGACCCAGTACTTC. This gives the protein CASRGTGWETQYF. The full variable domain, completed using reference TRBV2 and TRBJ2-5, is EPEVTQTPSHQVTQMGQEVILRCVPISNHLYFYWYRQILGQKVEFLVSFYNNEISEKSEIFDDQFSVERPDGSNFTLKIRSTKLEDSAMYFCASRGTGWETQYFGPGTRLLVL.

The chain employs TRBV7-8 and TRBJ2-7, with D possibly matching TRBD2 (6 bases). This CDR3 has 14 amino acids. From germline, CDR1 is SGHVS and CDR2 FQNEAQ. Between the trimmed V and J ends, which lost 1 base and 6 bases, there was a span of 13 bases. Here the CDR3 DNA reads TGTGCCAGCAGCTTAGGTCAGGGACTGGGCGAGCAGTACTTC. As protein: CASSLGQGLGEQYF.

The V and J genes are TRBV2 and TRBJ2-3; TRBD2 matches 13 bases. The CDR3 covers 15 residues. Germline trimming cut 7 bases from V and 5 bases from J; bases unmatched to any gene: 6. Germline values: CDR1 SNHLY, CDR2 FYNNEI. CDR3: CASNSLAGGGDTQYF. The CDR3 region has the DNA TGTGCCAGCAATTCACTAGCGGGAGGGGGAGATACGCAGTATTTT.

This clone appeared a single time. The CDR3 DNA reads as TGTGCCAGCAGTGAATCGGTACGGGACACTGAAGCTTTCTTT. This sequence encodes CASSESVRDTEAFF. The chain uses TRBV25-1 and TRBJ1-1; D call uncertain. This CDR3 spans 14 amino acids. V lost 1 base and J 3 bases, leaving 9 bases between the germline ends. Germline V gene sequence: CDR1 MGHDK, CDR2 SYGVNS. The variable domain in full, completed from reference TRBV25-1 and TRBJ1-1, reads EADIYQTPRYLVIGTGKKITLECSQTMGHDKMYWYQQDPGMELHLIHYSYGVNSTEKGDLSSESTVSRIRTEHFPLTLESARPSHTSQYLCASSESVRDTEAFFGQGTRLTVV.

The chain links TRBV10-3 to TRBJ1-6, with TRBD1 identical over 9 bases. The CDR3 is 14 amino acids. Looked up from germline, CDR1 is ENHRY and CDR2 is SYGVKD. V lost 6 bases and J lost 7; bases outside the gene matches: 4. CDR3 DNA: TGTGCCATCAGACGGACAGGGGACAATTCACCCCTCCACTTT. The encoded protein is CAIRRTGDNSPLHF.

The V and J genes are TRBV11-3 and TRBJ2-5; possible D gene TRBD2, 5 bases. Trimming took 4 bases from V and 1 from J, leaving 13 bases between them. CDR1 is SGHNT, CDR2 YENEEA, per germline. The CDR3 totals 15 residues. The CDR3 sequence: CASSYRSGSQETQYF. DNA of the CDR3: TGTGCCAGCAGCTACCGGAGCGGCTCCCAAGAGACCCAGTACTTC.

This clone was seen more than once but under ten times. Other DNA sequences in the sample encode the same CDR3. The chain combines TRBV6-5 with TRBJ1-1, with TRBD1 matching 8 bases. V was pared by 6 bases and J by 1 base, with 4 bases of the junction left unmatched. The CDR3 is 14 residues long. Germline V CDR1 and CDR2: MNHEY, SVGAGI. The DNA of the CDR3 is TGTGCCAGCAGCAGGGACAGGCGGAACACTGAAGCTTTCTTT. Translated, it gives CASSRDRRNTEAFF.

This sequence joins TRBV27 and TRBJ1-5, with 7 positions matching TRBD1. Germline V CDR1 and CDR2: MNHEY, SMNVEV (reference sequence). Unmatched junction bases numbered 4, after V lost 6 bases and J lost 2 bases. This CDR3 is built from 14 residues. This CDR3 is CASRGGRGNQPQHF. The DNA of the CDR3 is TGTGCCAGCAGAGGGGGCAGGGGCAATCAGCCCCAGCATTTT.

DNA for the CDR3: TGTGCCAGCAGCTTGGTGGCTAGCGAGTCCTACGAGCAGTACTTC. It translates to CASSLVASESYEQYF. The V and J genes are TRBV7-9 and TRBJ2-7; the D gene is possibly TRBD2 (6 bases). V gave up 3 bases and J gave up 1 base, with 13 bases separating them. The CDR3 extends over 15 amino acids. Looked up from germline, CDR1 is SEHNR and CDR2 is FQNEAQ (reference sequence).

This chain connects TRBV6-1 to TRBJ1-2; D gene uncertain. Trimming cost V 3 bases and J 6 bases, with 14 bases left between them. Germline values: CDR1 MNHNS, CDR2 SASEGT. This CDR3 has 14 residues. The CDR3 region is CASSDSSRLHGYTF. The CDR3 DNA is TGTGCCAGCAGTGATTCGAGCAGGCTTCATGGCTACACCTTC.

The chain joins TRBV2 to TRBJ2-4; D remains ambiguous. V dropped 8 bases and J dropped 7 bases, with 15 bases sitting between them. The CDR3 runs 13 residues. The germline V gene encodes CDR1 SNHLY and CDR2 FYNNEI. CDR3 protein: CASGQNQWNIQYF. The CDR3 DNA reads TGTGCCAGCGGGCAAAATCAGTGGAACATTCAGTACTTC.

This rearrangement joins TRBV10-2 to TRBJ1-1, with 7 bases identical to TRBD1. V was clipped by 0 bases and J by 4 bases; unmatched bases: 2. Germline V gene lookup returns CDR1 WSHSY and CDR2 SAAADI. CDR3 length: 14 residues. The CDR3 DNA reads TGCGCCAGCAGTGAGTCAGGGGGCGGCACTGAAGCTTTCTTT. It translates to CASSESGGGTEAFF.

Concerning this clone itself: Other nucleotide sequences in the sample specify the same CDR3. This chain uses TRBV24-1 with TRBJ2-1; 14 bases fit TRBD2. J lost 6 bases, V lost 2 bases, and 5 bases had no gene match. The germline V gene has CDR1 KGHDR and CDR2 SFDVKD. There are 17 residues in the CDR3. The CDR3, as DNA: TGTGCCACCAGTGATTCGGGACTAGCGGGAGTTCGCAATGAGCAGTTCTTC. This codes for CATSDSGLAGVRNEQFF.

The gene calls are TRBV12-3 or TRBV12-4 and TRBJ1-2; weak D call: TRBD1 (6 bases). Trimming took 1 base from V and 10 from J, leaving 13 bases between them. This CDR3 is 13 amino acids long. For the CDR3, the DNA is TGTGCCAGCAGTTTAGACAGGGAAAAGTCCTACACCTTC. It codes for CASSLDREKSYTF.

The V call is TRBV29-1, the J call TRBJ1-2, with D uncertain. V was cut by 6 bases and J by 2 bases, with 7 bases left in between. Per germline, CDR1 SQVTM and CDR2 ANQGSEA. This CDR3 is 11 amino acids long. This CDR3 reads CSVPLNYGYTF. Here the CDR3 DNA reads TGCAGCGTCCCGTTAAACTATGGCTACACCTTC.

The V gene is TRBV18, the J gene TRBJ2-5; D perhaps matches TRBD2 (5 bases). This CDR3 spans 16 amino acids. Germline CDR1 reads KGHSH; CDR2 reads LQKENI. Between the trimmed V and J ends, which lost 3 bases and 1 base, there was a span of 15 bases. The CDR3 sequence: CASSPRDEEAQETQYF. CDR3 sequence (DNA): TGTGCCAGCTCACCCCGGGATGAGGAGGCCCAAGAGACCCAGTACTTC.

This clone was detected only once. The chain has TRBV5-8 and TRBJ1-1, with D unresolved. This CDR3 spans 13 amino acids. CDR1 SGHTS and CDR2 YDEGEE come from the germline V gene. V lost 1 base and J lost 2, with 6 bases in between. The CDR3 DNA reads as TGTGCCAGCAGCTTGTATGTAAACACTGAAGCTTTCTTT. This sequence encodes CASSLYVNTEAFF.

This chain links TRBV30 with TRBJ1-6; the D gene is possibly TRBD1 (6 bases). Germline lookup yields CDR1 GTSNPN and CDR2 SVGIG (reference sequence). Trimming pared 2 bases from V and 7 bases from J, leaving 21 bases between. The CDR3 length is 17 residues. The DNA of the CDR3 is TGTGCCTGGAGTTATAGAACGCCGGGGACAAGGAATTCACCCCTCCACTTT. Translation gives CAWSYRTPGTRNSPLHF.

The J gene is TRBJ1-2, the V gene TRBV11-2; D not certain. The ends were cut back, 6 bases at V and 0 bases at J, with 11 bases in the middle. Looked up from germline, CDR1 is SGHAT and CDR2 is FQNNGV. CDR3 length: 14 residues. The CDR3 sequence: CASRLLVSNYGYTF. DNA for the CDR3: TGTGCCAGCAGACTTCTGGTTTCTAACTATGGCTACACCTTC.

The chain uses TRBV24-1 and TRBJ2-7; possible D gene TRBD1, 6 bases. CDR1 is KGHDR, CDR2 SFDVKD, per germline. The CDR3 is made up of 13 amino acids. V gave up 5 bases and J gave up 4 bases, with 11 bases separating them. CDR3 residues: CATSGTGFYEQYF. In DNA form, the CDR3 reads TGTGCCACCAGTGGAACAGGGTTTTACGAGCAGTACTTC.